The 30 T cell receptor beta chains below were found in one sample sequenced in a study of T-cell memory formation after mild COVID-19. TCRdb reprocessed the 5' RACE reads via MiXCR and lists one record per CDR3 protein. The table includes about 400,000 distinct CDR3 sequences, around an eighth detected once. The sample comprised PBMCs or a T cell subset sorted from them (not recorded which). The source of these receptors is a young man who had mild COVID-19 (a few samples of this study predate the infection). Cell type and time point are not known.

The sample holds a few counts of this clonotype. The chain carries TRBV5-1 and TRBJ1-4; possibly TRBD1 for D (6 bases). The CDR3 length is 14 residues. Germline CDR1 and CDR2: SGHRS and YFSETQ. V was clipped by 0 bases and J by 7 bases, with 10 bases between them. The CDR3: CASSLDREGEKLFF. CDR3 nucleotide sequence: TGCGCCAGCAGCTTGGACAGGGAAGGTGAAAAACTGTTTTTT.

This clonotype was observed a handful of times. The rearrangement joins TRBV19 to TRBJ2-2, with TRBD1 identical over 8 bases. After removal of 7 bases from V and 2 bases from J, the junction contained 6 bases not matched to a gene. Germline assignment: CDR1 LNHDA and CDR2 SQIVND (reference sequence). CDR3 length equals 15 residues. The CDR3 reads CASTRTGRNTGELFF. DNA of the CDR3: TGTGCCAGTACTAGGACAGGGCGAAACACCGGGGAGCTGTTTTTT.

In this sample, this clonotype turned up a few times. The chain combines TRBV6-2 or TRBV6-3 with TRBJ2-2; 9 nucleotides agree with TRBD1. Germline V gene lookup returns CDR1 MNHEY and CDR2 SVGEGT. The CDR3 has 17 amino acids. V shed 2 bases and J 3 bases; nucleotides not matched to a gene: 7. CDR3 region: CASSYPTRTGDTGELFF. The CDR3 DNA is TGTGCCAGCAGTTACCCGACCCGGACAGGGGACACCGGGGAGCTGTTTTTT.

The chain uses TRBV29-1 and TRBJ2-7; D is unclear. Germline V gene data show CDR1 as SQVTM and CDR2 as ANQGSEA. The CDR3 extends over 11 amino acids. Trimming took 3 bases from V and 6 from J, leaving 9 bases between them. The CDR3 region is CSVDLGREQYV. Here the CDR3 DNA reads TGCAGCGTTGATTTAGGTCGCGAGCAGTACGTC.

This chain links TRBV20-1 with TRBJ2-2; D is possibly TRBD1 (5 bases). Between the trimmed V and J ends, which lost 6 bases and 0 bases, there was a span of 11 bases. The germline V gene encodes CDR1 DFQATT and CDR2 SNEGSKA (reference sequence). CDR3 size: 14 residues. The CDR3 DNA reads TGCAGTGCCACGCAGGGAACGAACACCGGGGAGCTGTTTTTT. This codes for CSATQGTNTGELFF.

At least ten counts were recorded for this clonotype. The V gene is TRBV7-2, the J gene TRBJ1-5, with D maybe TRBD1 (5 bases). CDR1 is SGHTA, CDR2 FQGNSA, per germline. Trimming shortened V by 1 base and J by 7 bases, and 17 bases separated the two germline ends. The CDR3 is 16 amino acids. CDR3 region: CASSLGSRGSGQPQHF. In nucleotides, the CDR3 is TGTGCCAGCAGCTTAGGTTCGCGGGGCTCCGGCCAGCCCCAGCATTTT.

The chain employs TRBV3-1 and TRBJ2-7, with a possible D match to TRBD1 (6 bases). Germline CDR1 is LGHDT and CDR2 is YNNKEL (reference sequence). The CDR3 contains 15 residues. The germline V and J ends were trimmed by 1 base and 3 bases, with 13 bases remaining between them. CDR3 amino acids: CASSQGVIGGYEQYF. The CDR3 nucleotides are TGTGCCAGCAGCCAAGGAGTGATAGGGGGCTACGAGCAGTACTTC.

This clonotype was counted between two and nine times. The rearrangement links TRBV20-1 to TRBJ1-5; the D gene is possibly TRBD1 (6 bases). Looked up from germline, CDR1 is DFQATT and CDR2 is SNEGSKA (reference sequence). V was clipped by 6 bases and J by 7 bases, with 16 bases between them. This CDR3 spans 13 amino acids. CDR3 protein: CSADSGARQPQHF. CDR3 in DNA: TGCAGTGCAGATTCAGGGGCCCGCCAGCCCCAGCATTTT.

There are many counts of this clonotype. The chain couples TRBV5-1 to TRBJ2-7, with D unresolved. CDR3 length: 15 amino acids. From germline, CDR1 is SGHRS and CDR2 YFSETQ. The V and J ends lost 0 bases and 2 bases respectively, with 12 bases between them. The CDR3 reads CASSLANSATYEQYF. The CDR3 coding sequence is TGCGCCAGCAGCTTGGCAAACAGTGCGACCTACGAGCAGTACTTC. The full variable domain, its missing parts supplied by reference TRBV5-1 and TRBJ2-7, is KAGVTQTPRYLIKTRGQQVTLSCSPISGHRSVSWYQQTPGQGLQFLFEYFSETQRNKGNFPGRFSGRQFSNSRSEMNVSTLELGDSALYLCASSLANSATYEQYFGPGTRLTVT.

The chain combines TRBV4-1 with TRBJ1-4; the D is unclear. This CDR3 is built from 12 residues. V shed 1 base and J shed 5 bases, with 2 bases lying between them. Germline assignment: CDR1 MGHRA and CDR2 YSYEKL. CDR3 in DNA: TGCGCCAGCAGCCAAGGGAATGAAAAACTGTTTTTT. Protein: CASSQGNEKLFF.

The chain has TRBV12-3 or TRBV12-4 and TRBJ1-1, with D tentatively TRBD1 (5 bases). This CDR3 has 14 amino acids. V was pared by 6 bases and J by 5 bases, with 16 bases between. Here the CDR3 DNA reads TGTGCCAGCAGCAACACCGGGCGGGGGACTGAAGCTTTCTTT. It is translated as CASSNTGRGTEAFF.

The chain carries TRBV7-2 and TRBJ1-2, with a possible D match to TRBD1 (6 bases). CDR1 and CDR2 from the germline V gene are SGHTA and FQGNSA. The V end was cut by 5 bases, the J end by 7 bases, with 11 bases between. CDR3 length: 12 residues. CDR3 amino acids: CASSTYRVGYTF. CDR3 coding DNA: TGTGCCAGCAGCACCTACAGGGTTGGCTACACCTTC.

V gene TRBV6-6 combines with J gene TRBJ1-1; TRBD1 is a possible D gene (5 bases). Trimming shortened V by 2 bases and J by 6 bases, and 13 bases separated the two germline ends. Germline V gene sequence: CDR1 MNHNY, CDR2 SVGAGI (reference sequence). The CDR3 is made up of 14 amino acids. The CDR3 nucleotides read TGTGCCAGCAGTTACGTGGGGACGACGGCTGAAGCTTTCTTT. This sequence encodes CASSYVGTTAEAFF.

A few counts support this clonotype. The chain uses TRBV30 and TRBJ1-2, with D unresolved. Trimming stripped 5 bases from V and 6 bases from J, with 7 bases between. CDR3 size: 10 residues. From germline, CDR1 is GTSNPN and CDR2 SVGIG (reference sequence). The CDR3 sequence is CAWGRNGYTF. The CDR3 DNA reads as TGTGCCTGGGGACGGAATGGCTACACCTTC.

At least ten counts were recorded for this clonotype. CDR3 loop: CASSLAHNEQFF. CDR3 nucleotides: TGTGCCAGCAGCCTCGCCCACAATGAGCAGTTCTTC. The rearrangement uses TRBV12-3 or TRBV12-4 and TRBJ2-1, with D unresolved. V was clipped by 6 bases and J by 5 bases, with 8 bases between them. The CDR3 contains 12 residues.

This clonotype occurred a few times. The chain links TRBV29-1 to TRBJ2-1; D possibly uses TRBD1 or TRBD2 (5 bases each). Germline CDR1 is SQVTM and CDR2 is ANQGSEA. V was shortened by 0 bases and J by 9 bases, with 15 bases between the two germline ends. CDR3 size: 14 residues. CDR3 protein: CSVEELGTPSEQFF. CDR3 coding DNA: TGCAGCGTTGAAGAGTTAGGGACCCCGAGTGAGCAGTTCTTC.

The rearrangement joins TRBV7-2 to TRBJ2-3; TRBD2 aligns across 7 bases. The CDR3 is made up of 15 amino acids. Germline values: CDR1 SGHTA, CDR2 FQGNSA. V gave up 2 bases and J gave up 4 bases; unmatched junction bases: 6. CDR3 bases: TGTGCCAGCAGCTTAAGGACTAGTGTTCCAGATACGCAGTATTTT. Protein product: CASSLRTSVPDTQYF.

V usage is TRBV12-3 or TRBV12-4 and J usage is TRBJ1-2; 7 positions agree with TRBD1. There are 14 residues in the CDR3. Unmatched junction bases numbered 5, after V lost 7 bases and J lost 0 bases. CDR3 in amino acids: CASTRDSPNYGYTF. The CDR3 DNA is TGTGCCAGCACCCGGGACAGTCCTAACTATGGCTACACCTTC.

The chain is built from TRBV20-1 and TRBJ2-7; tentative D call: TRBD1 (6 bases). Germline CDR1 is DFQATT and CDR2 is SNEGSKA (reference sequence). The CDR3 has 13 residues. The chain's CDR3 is CSVRQDPSSEEYV. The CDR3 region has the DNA TGCAGTGTCAGACAGGATCCCTCCTCCGAGGAGTACGTC.

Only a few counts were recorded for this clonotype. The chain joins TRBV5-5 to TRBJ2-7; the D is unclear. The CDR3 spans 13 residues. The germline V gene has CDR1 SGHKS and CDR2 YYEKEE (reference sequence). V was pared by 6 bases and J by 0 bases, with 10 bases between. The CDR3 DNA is TGTGCCAGCACAAGCGTTCCCTCCTACGAGCAGTACTTC. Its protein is CASTSVPSYEQYF.

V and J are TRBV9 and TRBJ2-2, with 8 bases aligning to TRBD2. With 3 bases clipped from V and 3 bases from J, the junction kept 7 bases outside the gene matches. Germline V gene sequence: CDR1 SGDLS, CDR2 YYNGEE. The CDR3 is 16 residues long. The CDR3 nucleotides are TGTGCCAGCAGCGGGGCCCTAGCGGGCCACACCGGGGAGCTGTTTTTT. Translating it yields CASSGALAGHTGELFF. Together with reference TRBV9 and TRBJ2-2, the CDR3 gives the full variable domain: DSGVTQTPKHLITATGQRVTLRCSPRSGDLSVYWYQQSLDQGLQFLIQYYNGEERAKGNILERFSAQQFPDLHSELNLSSLELGDSALYFCASSGALAGHTGELFFGEGSRLTVL.

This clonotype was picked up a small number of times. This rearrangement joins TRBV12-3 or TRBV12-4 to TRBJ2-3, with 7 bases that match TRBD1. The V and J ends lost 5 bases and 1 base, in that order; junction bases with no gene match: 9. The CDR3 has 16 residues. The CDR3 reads CASSKTGRRGTDTQYF. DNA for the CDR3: TGTGCCAGCAGTAAGACAGGGCGGCGCGGCACAGATACGCAGTATTTT.

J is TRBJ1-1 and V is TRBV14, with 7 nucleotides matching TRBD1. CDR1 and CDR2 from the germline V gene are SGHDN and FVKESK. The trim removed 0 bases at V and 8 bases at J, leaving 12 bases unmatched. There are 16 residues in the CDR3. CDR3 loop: CASSQDVGAGGEEAFF. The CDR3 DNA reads TGTGCCAGCAGCCAAGATGTCGGAGCAGGGGGAGAGGAAGCTTTCTTT.

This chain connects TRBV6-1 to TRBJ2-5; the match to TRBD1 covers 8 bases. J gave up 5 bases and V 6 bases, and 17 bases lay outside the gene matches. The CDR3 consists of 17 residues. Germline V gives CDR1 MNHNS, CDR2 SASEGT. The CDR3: CASSLIRTGTGDETQYF. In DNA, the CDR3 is TGTGCCAGCAGCCTGATACGCACCGGGACAGGCGACGAGACCCAGTACTTC.

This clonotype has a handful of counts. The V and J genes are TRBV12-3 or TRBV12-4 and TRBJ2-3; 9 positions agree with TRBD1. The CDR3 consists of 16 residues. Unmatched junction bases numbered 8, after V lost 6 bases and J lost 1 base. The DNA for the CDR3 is TGTGCCAGCAGCCTACAGGGGGCCCCCCGCACAGATACGCAGTATTTT. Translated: CASSLQGAPRTDTQYF.

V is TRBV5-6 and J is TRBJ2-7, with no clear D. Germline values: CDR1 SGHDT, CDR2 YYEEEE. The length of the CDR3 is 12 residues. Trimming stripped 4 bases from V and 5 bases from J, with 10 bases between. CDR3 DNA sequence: TGTGCCAGCAGCGGTCTTAGGGACGAGCAGTACGTC. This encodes CASSGLRDEQYV.

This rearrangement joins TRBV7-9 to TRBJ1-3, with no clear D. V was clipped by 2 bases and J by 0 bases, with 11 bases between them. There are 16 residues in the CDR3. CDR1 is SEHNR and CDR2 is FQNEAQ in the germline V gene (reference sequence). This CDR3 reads CASSLFNAYSGNTIYF. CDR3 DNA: TGTGCCAGCAGCTTATTCAATGCCTACTCTGGAAACACCATATATTTT.

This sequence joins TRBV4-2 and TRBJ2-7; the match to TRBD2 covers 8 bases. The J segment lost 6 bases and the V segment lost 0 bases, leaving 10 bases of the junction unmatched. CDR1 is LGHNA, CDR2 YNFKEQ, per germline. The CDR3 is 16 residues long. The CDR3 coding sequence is TGTGCCAGCAGCCAAGAAGGGGCGACGGGGGGGCTCGAGCAGTACTTC. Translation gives CASSQEGATGGLEQYF.

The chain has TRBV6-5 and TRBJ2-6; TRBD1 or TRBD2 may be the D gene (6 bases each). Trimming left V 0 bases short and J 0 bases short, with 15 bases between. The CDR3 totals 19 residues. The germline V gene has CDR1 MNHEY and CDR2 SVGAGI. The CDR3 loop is CASSYSVGGLHSGANVLTF. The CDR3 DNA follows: TGTGCCAGCAGTTACTCTGTGGGGGGCTTACACTCTGGGGCCAACGTCCTGACTTTC.

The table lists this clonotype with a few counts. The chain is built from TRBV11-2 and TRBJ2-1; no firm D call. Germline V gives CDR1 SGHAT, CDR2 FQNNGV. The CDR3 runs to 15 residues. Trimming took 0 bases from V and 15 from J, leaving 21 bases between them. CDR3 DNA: TGTGCCAGCAGCTTAGACGTACGCGACCCTAAATGGCGGTTCTTC. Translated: CASSLDVRDPKWRFF.